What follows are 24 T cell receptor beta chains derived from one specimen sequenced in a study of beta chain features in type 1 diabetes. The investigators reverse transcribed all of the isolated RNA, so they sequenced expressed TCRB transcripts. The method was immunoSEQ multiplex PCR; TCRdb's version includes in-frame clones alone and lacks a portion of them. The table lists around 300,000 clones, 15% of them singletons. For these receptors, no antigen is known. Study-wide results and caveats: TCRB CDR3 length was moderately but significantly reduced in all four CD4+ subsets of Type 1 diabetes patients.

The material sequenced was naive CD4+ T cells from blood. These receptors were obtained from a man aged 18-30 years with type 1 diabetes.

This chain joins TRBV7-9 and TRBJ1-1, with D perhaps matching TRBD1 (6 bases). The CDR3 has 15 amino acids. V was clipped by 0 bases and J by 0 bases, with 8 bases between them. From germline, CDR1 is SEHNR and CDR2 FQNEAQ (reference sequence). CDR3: CASSLAGQMNTEAFF. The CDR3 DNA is TGTGCCAGCAGCTTAGCAGGACAGATGAACACTGAAGCTTTCTTT.

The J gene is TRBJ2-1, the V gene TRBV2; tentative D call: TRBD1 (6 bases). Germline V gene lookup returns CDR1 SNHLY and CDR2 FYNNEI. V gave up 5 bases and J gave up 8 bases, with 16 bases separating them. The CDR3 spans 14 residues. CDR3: CASSPHQQGHEQFF. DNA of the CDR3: TGTGCCAGCAGTCCTCACCAACAGGGACATGAGCAGTTCTTC.

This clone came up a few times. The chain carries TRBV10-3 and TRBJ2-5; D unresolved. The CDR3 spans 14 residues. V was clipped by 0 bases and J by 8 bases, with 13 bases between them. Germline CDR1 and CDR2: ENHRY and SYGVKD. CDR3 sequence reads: CAISESMVGGTQYF. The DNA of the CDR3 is TGTGCCATCAGTGAGTCGATGGTAGGCGGCACCCAGTACTTC.

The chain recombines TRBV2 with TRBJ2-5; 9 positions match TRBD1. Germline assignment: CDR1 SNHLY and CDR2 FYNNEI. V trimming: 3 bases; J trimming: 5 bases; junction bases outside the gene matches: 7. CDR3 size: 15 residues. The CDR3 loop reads CASSDTGTGLETQYF. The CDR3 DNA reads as TGTGCCAGCAGTGATACGGGGACAGGGCTGGAGACCCAGTACTTC.

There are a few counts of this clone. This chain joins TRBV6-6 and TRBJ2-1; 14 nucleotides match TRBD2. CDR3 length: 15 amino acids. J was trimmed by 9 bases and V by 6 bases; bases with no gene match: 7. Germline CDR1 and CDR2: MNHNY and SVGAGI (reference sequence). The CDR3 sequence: CASSRGLAGASEQFF. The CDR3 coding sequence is TGTGCCAGCAGCCGGGGACTAGCGGGAGCCAGTGAGCAGTTCTTC.

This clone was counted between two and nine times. The CDR3 sequence is CATTSSRRVYNEQFF. In DNA, the CDR3 is TGTGCCACCACATCTAGTCGGCGGGTCTACAATGAGCAGTTCTTC. The V gene is TRBV21-1, the J gene TRBJ2-1; whether TRBD2, the table's D call, matches the DNA was not checked. TRBV21-1 is marked as a pseudogene. The CDR3 covers 15 residues.

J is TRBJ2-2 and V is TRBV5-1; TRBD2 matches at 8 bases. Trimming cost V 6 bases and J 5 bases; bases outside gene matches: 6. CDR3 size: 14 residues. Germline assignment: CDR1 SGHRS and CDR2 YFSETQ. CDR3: CASNAGGRTGELFF. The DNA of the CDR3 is TGCGCCAGCAATGCGGGGGGACGAACCGGGGAGCTGTTTTTT.

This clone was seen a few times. CDR3 coding DNA: TGTGCCAGCTCACCACCGAGCGGTAGAAGCTCCTACAATGAGCAGTTCTTC. The encoded protein is CASSPPSGRSSYNEQFF. The rearrangement uses TRBV18 and TRBJ2-1; possible D gene TRBD2, 5 bases. Between the trimmed V and J ends, which lost 0 bases and 0 bases, there was a span of 12 bases. Germline-derived CDR1 and CDR2 are KGHSH and LQKENI. The CDR3 extends over 17 amino acids.

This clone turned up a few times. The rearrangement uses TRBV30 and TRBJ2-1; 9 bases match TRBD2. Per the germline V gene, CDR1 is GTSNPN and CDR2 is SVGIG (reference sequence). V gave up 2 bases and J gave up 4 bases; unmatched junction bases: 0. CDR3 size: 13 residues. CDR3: CAWSSGGYNEQFF. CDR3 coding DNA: TGTGCCTGGAGTAGCGGGGGGTACAATGAGCAGTTCTTC.

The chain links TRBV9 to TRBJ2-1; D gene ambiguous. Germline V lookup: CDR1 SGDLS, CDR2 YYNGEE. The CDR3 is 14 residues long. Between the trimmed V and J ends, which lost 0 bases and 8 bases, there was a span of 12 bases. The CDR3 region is CASSVGSRPDEQFF. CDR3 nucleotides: TGTGCCAGCAGCGTAGGGAGCCGCCCGGATGAGCAGTTCTTC.

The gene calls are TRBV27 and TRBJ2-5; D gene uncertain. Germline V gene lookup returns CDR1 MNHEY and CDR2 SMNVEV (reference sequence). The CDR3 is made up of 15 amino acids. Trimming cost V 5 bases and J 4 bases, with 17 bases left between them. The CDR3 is CASSLRNPSAETQYF. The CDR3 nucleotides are TGTGCCAGCAGTCTCCGTAACCCCAGCGCAGAGACCCAGTACTTC.

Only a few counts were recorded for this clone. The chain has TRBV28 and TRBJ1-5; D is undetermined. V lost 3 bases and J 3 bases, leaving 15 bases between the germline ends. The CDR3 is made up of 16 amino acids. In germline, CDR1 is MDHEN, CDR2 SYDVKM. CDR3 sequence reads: CASSLGGVDNNQPQHF. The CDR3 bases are TGTGCCAGCAGTTTGGGCGGGGTTGATAACAATCAGCCCCAGCATTTT.

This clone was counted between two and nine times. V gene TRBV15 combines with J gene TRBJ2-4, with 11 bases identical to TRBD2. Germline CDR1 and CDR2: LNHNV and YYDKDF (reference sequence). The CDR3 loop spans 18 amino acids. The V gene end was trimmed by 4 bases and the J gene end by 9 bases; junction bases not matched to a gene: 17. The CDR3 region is CATSTERWLAGGPGIQYF. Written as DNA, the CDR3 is TGTGCCACCAGCACAGAGCGTTGGCTAGCGGGAGGCCCAGGCATTCAGTACTTC. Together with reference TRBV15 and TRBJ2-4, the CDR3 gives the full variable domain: DAMVIQNPRYQVTQFGKPVTLSCSQTLNHNVMYWYQQKSSQAPKLLFHYYDKDFNNEADTPDNFQSRRPNTSFCFLDIRSPGLGDTAMYLCATSTERWLAGGPGIQYFGAGTRLSVL.

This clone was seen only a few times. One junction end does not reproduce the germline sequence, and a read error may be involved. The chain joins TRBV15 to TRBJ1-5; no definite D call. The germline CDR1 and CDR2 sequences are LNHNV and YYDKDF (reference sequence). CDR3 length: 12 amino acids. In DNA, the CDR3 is TGTGCCACCAGCAGAGATCGGAGAGTACCCAATTTT. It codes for CATSRDRRVPNF.

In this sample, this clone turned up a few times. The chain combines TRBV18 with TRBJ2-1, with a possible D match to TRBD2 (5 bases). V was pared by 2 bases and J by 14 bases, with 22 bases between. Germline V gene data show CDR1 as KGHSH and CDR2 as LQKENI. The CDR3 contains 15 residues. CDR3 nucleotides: TGTGCCAGCTCACCAATTAGCGTAGGCCCGGAATCGGAGTTCTTC. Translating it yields CASSPISVGPESEFF.

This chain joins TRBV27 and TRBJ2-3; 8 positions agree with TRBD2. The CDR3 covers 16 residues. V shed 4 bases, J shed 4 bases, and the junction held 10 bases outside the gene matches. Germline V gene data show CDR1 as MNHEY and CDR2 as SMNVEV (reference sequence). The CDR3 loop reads CASSSGWAGGSDTQYF. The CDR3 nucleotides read TGTGCCAGCAGTTCCGGTTGGGCGGGGGGATCAGATACGCAGTATTTT.

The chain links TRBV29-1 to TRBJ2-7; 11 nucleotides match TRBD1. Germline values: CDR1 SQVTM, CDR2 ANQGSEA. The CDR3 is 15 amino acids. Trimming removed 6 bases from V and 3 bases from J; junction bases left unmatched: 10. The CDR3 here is CSVYPTGTGGYEQYF. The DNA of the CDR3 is TGCAGCGTCTATCCTACCGGGACAGGGGGCTACGAGCAGTACTTC.

The CDR3 DNA follows: TGTGCCAGCAGCACGGGAGGGGGCACCGGGGAGCTGTTTTTT. It is translated as CASSTGGGTGELFF. V usage is TRBV28 and J usage is TRBJ2-2; 8 bases agree with TRBD2. The CDR3 consists of 14 residues. Germline loops: CDR1 MDHEN, CDR2 SYDVKM. V lost 6 bases to trimming and J lost 4 bases; unmatched junction nucleotides: 4.

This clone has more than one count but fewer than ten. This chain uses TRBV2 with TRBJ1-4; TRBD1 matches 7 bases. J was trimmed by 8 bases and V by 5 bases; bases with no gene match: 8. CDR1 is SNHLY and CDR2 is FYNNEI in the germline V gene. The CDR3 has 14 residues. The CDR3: CASSLLGGEEKLFF. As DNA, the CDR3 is TGTGCCAGCAGTCTCTTAGGGGGCGAGGAAAAACTGTTTTTT.

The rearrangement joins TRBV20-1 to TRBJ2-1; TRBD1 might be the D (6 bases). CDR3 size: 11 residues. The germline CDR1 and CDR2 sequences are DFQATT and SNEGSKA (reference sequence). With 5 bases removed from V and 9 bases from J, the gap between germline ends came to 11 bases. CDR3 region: CSAYREREQFF. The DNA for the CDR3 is TGCAGTGCTTACAGGGAACGTGAGCAGTTCTTC.

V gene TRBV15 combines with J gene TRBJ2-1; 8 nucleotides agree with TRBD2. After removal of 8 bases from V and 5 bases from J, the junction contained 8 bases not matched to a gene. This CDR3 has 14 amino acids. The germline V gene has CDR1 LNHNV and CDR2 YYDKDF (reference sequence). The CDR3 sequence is CATLSGEGHNEQFF. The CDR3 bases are TGTGCCACCCTTAGCGGGGAAGGGCACAATGAGCAGTTCTTC.

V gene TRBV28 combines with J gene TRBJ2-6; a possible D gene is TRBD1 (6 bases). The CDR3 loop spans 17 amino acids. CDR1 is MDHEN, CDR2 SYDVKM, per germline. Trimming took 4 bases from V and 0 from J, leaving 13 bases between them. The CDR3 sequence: CASSSPTGYSGANVLTF. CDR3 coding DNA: TGTGCCAGCAGTTCCCCCACAGGGTACTCTGGGGCCAACGTCCTGACTTTC.

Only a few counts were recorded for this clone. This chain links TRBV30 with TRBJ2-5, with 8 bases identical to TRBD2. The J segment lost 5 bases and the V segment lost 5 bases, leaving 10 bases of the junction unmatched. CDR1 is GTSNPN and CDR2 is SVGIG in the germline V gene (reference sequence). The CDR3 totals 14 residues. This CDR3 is CAWVGLEYRETQYF. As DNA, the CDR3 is TGTGCCTGGGTGGGACTAGAGTATCGGGAGACCCAGTACTTC.

The CDR3 coding sequence is TGTGCCAGCAGACGGGACATACCTGAAAAACTGTTTTTT. It yields the protein CASRRDIPEKLFF. This chain links TRBV2 with TRBJ1-4; weak D call: TRBD1 (6 bases). The CDR3 sequence is 13 residues long. Germline V gene sequence: CDR1 SNHLY, CDR2 FYNNEI. V gave up 6 bases and J gave up 7 bases, with 12 bases separating them.